These 16 T cell receptor beta chains were sequenced from one sample in a study of T cell responses to AZD1222 COVID-19 vaccine. Profiled with immunoSEQ multiplex PCR; TCRdb holds only in-frame clones, not every one. The top ten clones hold 2% to 3% of a sample with 120,000 or so clones, 80% to 95% of them seen once. This specimen was peripheral blood, taken 28 days after the second AZD1222 dose. Receptors originate from an adult who received the AZD1222 COVID-19 vaccine.

The chain uses TRBV24-1 and TRBJ2-6; D is unresolved. Germline V gene data show CDR1 as KGHDR and CDR2 as SFDVKD. V lost 4 bases, J lost 0 bases, and 9 bases lay in between. The CDR3 is made up of 16 amino acids. The CDR3 reads CATSDAGRSGANVLTF. The CDR3 DNA is TGTGCCACCAGTGACGCCGGGCGCTCTGGGGCCAACGTCCTGACTTTC.

The J gene is TRBJ1-2, the V gene TRBV27; possibly TRBD1 for D (5 bases). This CDR3 is built from 15 residues. Trimming cost V 3 bases and J 2 bases, with 13 bases left between them. Per the germline V gene, CDR1 is MNHEY and CDR2 is SMNVEV (reference sequence). The CDR3 DNA follows: TGTGCCAGCAGTTTCACCCCCCCAGGGAACTATGGCTACACCTTC. It yields the protein CASSFTPPGNYGYTF.

The genes are TRBV27 and TRBJ2-3; D gene uncertain. Trimming shortened V by 5 bases and J by 4 bases, and 10 bases separated the two germline ends. This CDR3 has 13 residues. Germline V CDR1 and CDR2: MNHEY, SMNVEV (reference sequence). In DNA, the CDR3 is TGTGCCAGCAGTCTGCTTAGGGCAGATACGCAGTATTTT. Protein sequence: CASSLLRADTQYF.

In DNA, the CDR3 is TGTGCCAGCAGCCAAGCCCTTGGACAGGGAAGAAACACCATATATTTT. It is translated as CASSQALGQGRNTIYF. The rearrangement links TRBV4-2 to TRBJ1-3, with 8 bases identical to TRBD1. With 1 base clipped from V and 5 bases from J, the junction kept 7 bases outside the gene matches. CDR3 length: 16 residues. The V gene's germline CDR1 is LGHNA and CDR2 YNFKEQ.

This clone has just one count. This chain links TRBV10-3 with TRBJ1-1; D remains unclear. V lost 5 bases and J 6 bases, leaving 7 bases between the germline ends. Germline V gene sequence: CDR1 ENHRY, CDR2 SYGVKD. The CDR3 covers 11 residues. DNA for the CDR3: TGTGCCATCAGTTCCGATGCTGAAGCTTTCTTT. This codes for CAISSDAEAFF.

The chain combines TRBV9 with TRBJ1-6; D is perhaps TRBD1 (5 bases). The length of the CDR3 is 14 residues. The germline CDR1 and CDR2 sequences are SGDLS and YYNGEE. V was pared by 3 bases and J by 6 bases, with 10 bases between. CDR3: CASSETTVNSPLHF. CDR3 nucleotide sequence: TGTGCCAGCAGCGAAACGACAGTTAATTCACCCCTCCACTTT. Full variable domain (outside the CDR3, taken from reference TRBV9 and TRBJ1-6): DSGVTQTPKHLITATGQRVTLRCSPRSGDLSVYWYQQSLDQGLQFLIQYYNGEERAKGNILERFSAQQFPDLHSELNLSSLELGDSALYFCASSETTVNSPLHFGNGTRLTVT.

CDR3 coding DNA: TGTGCCAGCAGGGGCCGGGCCCCTGGCGGGACCCAGTACTTC. The encoded protein is CASRGRAPGGTQYF. The chain is built from TRBV2 and TRBJ2-5; no reliable D call. CDR1 and CDR2 (germline): SNHLY, FYNNEI. V was cut by 6 bases and J by 7 bases, with 18 bases left in between. The CDR3 sequence is 14 residues long.

This sequence joins TRBV20-1 and TRBJ2-7; D unresolved. Trimming pared 3 bases from V and 2 bases from J, leaving 14 bases between. CDR3 length: 14 residues. Germline CDR1 is DFQATT and CDR2 is SNEGSKA (reference sequence). CDR3 region: CSASLPGRTYEQYF. Here the CDR3 DNA reads TGCAGTGCTAGTCTCCCAGGCCGTACCTACGAGCAGTACTTC.

V gene TRBV7-8 combines with J gene TRBJ1-5; 10 nucleotides agree with TRBD1. CDR1 is SGHVS, CDR2 FQNEAQ, per germline. The CDR3 consists of 16 residues. The V and J ends lost 5 bases and 7 bases, in that order; junction bases with no gene match: 11. The CDR3 coding sequence is TGTGCCAGCAGCCCGGACAGGGGGAACGGTGGGCAGCCCCAGCATTTT. Amino acid sequence: CASSPDRGNGGQPQHF.

V gene TRBV5-1 combines with J gene TRBJ2-1, with D unclear. Germline assignment: CDR1 SGHRS and CDR2 YFSETQ. The ends were cut back, 3 bases at V and 0 bases at J, with 13 bases in the middle. The length of the CDR3 is 16 residues. CDR3 sequence: CASSWGWVGSYNEQFF. CDR3 nucleotides: TGCGCCAGCAGCTGGGGATGGGTGGGCTCCTACAATGAGCAGTTCTTC.

The V call is TRBV19, the J call TRBJ2-3, with D unclear. CDR1 and CDR2 from the germline V gene are LNHDA and SQIVND (reference sequence). V gave up 0 bases and J gave up 3 bases, with 19 bases separating them. The CDR3 sequence is 18 residues long. As DNA, the CDR3 is TGTGCCAGTAGTATAGATTCGCCCGGCAGGCATGGGACAGATACGCAGTATTTT. This translates into CASSIDSPGRHGTDTQYF.

The rearrangement links TRBV30 to TRBJ1-2, with 9 bases matching TRBD1. The junction had 6 bases not matched to a gene; V was cut back by 8 bases and J by 8 bases. Looked up from germline, CDR1 is GTSNPN and CDR2 is SVGIG (reference sequence). This CDR3 region has 11 residues. The CDR3 DNA reads as TGTGCCGGACAGGGGATTGAGGGCTACACCTTC. Translating it yields CAGQGIEGYTF.

In this sample, this clone turned up once. The V gene is TRBV6-5, the J gene TRBJ1-1; weak D call: TRBD1 (6 bases). The CDR3 has 13 residues. CDR1 is MNHEY, CDR2 SVGAGI, per germline. V was shortened by 7 bases and J by 4 bases, with 13 bases between the two germline ends. CDR3 amino acids: CASNRGGATEAFF. The CDR3 DNA reads as TGTGCCAGCAATAGGGGGGGTGCCACTGAAGCTTTCTTT.

This clone was counted a few times. This rearrangement joins TRBV28 to TRBJ1-6, with TRBD1 as a possible D gene (6 bases). This CDR3 contains 12 residues. Germline CDR1 MDHEN, CDR2 SYDVKM. Trimming pared 3 bases from V and 13 bases from J, leaving 10 bases between. The CDR3 spells CASSLPRGPLHF. The CDR3 DNA reads as TGTGCCAGCAGTTTGCCCAGGGGTCCCCTCCACTTT. Variable domain in full (rest from reference TRBV28 and TRBJ1-6): DVKVTQSSRYLVKRTGEKVFLECVQDMDHENMFWYRQDPGLGLRLIYFSYDVKMKEKGDIPEGYSVSREKKERFSLILESASTNQTSMYLCASSLPRGPLHFGNGTRLTVT.

V is TRBV11-2 and J is TRBJ1-4, with TRBD1 matching 7 bases. The CDR3 is 14 amino acids. In germline, CDR1 is SGHAT, CDR2 FQNNGV. The J segment lost 8 bases and the V segment lost 3 bases, leaving 6 bases of the junction unmatched. The CDR3, as DNA: TGTGCCAGCAGCTTTAGGACAGGAGGCGAAAAACTGTTTTTT. Amino acids: CASSFRTGGEKLFF.

The V and J genes are TRBV7-2 and TRBJ2-7; D is unclear. The V gene's germline CDR1 is SGHTA and CDR2 FQGNSA. The CDR3 runs 14 residues. Trimming pared 5 bases from V and 7 bases from J, leaving 18 bases between. CDR3 sequence: CASSNWTPRSEQYF. As DNA, the CDR3 is TGTGCCAGCAGCAACTGGACCCCCCGAAGTGAGCAGTACTTC.